This TCR beta chain was captured by sequencing in a study of T cells in Graves' hyperthyroidism and ophthalmopathy. Notes on the study in general: Most thyroid-expanded clonotypes above 0.001 were also found in blood. Ophthalmopathy onset followed model prediction by a median about six months.

Researchers took RNA transcripts and amplified the TCR beta CDR3 regions from them. The TCR CDR3 was amplified in a first-round RT-PCR using the HTBI primer set. TCRdb fed the multiplex PCR reads into MiXCR, producing one record per CDR3 protein. The data contain about 400,000 distinct CDR3 sequences, roughly 14% of them singletons. The length of the CDR3 is 14 residues. The V end was cut by 1 base, the J end by 6 bases, with 7 bases between. Germline CDR1 is MNHEY and CDR2 is SMNVEV (reference sequence). This clonotype was found many times. Its target is unknown. This chain uses TRBV27 with TRBJ1-6; D unresolved. This TCR was sampled from a man younger than 35 with Graves' ophthalmopathy. Sequencing was done on a sample of blood. In DNA form, the CDR3 reads TGTGCCAGCAGTTTATGGCAGACTAATTCACCCCTCCACTTT. Translated: CASSLWQTNSPLHF.